A single sample is the source of the 8 T cell receptor beta chains below, sequenced in a study of blood T cell repertoires in COVID-19. Here immunoSEQ multiplex PCR was the method, and the copy in TCRdb shows in-frame clones only, minus some. This sample has about 54,000 clones, with roughly nine tenths found just once. Sequencing used peripheral blood. The receptors were gathered from a woman aged 60-75 years with active or convalescent COVID-19.

The rearrangement joins TRBV6-6 to TRBJ2-2; TRBD1 agrees at 7 bases. The CDR3 runs 16 residues. The V and J ends lost 6 bases and 0 bases, in that order; junction bases with no gene match: 7. Germline V CDR1 and CDR2: MNHNY, SVGAGI (reference sequence). This CDR3 reads CASSPGQFANTGELFF. DNA for the CDR3: TGTGCCAGCAGCCCGGGACAGTTCGCGAACACCGGGGAGCTGTTTTTT.

V and J are TRBV7-2 and TRBJ2-7; 10 positions match TRBD1. V shed 3 bases, J shed 6 bases, and the junction held 8 bases outside the gene matches. From germline, CDR1 is SGHTA and CDR2 FQGNSA. The CDR3 sequence is 15 residues long. CDR3 in amino acids: CASSFGGTGVAEQYF. The CDR3, as DNA: TGTGCCAGCAGCTTTGGTGGGACAGGGGTTGCCGAGCAGTACTTC.

The chain has TRBV9 and TRBJ2-3, with TRBD2 matching over 9 bases. The CDR3 totals 14 residues. The germline V gene has CDR1 SGDLS and CDR2 YYNGEE. Trimming took 0 bases from V and 7 from J; bases not matched to a gene: 3. The CDR3 DNA reads TGTGCCAGCAGCGTAGTTAGCGGGAGTTATACGCAGTATTTT. This codes for CASSVVSGSYTQYF.

The chain combines TRBV9 with TRBJ1-2; tentative D call: TRBD1 (5 bases). Between the trimmed V and J ends, which lost 0 bases and 4 bases, there was a span of 13 bases. Looked up from germline, CDR1 is SGDLS and CDR2 is YYNGEE. This CDR3 comprises 15 residues. The CDR3, as DNA: TGTGCCAGCAGCGTAGATGGACATCCTCTCTATGGCTACACCTTC. It translates to CASSVDGHPLYGYTF.

The chain recombines TRBV28 with TRBJ2-7; the D gene is possibly TRBD1 (6 bases). The V and J ends lost 5 bases and 0 bases respectively, with 14 bases between them. There are 15 residues in the CDR3. Germline CDR1 reads MDHEN; CDR2 reads SYDVKM. In nucleotides, the CDR3 is TGTGCCAGCAGTACTCGACAACAGGGCTCCTACGAGCAGTACTTC. It yields the protein CASSTRQQGSYEQYF.

The genes are TRBV28 and TRBJ1-2; 7 bases are shared with TRBD1. Looked up from germline, CDR1 is MDHEN and CDR2 is SYDVKM. CDR3 length: 15 amino acids. The J segment lost 0 bases and the V segment lost 5 bases, leaving 6 bases of the junction unmatched. CDR3 amino acids: CASSAQGQSNYGYTF. For the CDR3, the DNA is TGTGCCAGCAGTGCCCAGGGACAGTCTAACTATGGCTACACCTTC.

The V call is TRBV30, the J call TRBJ1-1, with 7 bases lining up with TRBD1. V dropped 2 bases and J dropped 7; count of bases not matched to a gene: 7. From germline, CDR1 is GTSNPN and CDR2 SVGIG (reference sequence). This CDR3 is 13 amino acids long. DNA of the CDR3: TGTGCCTGGAGTCCGGGACAGCCTTATGAAGCTTTCTTT. It translates to CAWSPGQPYEAFF.

The CDR3 DNA is TGTGCCTGGAGTCCACTGGATAGCGGGAGCTCCACAGATACGCAGTATTTT. It translates to CAWSPLDSGSSTDTQYF. The rearrangement uses TRBV30 and TRBJ2-3; 9 nucleotides agree with TRBD2. Germline V gene sequence: CDR1 GTSNPN, CDR2 SVGIG (reference sequence). This CDR3 comprises 17 residues. V was clipped by 2 bases and J by 2 bases; unmatched bases: 11.